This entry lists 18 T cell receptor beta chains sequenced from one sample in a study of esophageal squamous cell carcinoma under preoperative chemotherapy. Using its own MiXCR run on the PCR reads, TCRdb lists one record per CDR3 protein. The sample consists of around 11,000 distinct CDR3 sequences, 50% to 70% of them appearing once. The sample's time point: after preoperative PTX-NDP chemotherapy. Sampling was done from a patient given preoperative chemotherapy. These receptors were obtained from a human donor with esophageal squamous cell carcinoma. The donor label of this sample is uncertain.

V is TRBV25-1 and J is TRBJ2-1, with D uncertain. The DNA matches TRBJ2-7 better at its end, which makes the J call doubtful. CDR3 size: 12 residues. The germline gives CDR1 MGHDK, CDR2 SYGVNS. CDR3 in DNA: TGTGCCAGCAGCACACAAGCCGGCGAGCAGTACTTC. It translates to CASSTQAGEQYF.

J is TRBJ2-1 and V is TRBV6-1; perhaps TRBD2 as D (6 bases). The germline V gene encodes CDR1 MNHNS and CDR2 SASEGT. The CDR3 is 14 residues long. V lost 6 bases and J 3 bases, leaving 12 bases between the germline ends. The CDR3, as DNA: TGTGCCAGCAGCTTTAGCGGTAACTACAATGAGCAGTTCTTC. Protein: CASSFSGNYNEQFF.

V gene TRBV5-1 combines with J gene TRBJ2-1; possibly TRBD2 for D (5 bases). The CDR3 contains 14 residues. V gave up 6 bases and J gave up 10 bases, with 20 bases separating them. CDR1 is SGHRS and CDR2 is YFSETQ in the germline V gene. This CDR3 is CASTLQGGVGEQFF. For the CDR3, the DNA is TGCGCCAGCACACTTCAAGGAGGAGTGGGGGAGCAGTTCTTC.

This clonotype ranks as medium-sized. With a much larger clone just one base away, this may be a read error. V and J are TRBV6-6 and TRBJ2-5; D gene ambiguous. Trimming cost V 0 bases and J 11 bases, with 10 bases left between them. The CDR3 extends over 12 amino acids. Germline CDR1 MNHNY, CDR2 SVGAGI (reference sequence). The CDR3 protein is CASSYSSDEQYF. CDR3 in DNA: TGTGCCAGCAGTTACTCGAGCGATGAGCAGTACTTC.

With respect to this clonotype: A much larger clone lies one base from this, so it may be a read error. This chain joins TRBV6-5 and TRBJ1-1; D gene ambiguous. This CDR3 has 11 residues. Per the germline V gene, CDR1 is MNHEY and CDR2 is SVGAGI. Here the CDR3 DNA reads TGTGCCAGCAGTTCCAACAGTGAAGCTTTATTT. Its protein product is CASSSNSEALF.

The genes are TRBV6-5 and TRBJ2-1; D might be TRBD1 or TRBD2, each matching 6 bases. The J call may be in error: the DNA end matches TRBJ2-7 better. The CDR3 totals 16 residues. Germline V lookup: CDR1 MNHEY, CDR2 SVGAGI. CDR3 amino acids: CASSSRRGEDSYEQYF. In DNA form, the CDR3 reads TGTGCCAGCAGTTCCCGTAGGGGGGAGGACTCCTACGAGCAGTACTTC.

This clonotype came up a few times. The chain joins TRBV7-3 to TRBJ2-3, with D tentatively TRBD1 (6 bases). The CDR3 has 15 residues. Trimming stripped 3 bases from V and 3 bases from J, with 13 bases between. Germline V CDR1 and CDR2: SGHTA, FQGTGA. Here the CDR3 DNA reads TGTGCCAGCAGCTTCTCTGGACAGAGGACAGATACGCAGTATTTT. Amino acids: CASSFSGQRTDTQYF.

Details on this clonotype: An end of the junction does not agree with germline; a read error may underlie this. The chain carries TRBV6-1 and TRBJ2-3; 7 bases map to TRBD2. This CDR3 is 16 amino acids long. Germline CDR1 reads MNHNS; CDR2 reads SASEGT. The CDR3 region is CASRPLGGCSTDTQYF. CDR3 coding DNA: TGTGCCAGCAGACCCCTGGGGGGGTGTAGCACAGACACGCAGTATTTC.

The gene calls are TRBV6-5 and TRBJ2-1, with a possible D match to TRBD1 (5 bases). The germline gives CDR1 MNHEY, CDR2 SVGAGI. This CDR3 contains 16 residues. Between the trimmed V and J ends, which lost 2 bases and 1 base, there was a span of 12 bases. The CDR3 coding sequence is TGTGCCAGCAGTTACCTAGATGACAGTTCCTACAATGAGCAGTTCTTC. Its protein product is CASSYLDDSSYNEQFF.

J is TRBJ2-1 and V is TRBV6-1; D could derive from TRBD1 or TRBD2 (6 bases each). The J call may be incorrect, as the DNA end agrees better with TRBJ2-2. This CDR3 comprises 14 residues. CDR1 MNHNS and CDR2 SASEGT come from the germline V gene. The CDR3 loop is CASTPGGTPAELFF. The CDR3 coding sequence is TGTGCCAGCACCCCCGGGGGCACCCCCGCTGAGCTGTTTTTT.

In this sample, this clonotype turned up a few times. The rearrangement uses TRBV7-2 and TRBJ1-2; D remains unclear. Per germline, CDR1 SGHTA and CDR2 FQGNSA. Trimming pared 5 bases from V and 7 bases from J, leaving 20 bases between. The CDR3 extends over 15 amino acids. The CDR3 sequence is CASSPEQPPSSGYTF. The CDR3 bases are TGTGCCAGCAGCCCAGAACAGCCCCCCTCTTCTGGCTACACCTTC.

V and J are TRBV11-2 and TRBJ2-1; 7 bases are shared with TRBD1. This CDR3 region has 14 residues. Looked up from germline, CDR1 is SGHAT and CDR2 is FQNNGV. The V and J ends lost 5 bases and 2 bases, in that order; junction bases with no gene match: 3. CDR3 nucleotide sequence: TGTGCCAGCAGCCGGGACAGTCCCTACAATGAGCAGTTCTTC. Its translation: CASSRDSPYNEQFF.

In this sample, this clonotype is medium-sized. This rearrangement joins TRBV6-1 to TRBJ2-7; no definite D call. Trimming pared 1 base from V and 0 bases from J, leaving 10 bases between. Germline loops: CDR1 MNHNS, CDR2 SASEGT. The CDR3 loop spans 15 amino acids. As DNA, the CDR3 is TGTGCCAGCAGTGAAGTTCCGGGCATCTCCTACGAGCAGTACTTC. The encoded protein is CASSEVPGISYEQYF.

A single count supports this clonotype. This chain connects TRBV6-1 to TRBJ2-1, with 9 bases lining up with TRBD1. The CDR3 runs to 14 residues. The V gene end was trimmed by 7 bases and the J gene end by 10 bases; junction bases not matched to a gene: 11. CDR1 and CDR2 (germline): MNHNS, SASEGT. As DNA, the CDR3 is TGTGCCAGCATGTCGACAGGGGGTCCCTACGAGCAGTTCTTC. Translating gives CASMSTGGPYEQFF.

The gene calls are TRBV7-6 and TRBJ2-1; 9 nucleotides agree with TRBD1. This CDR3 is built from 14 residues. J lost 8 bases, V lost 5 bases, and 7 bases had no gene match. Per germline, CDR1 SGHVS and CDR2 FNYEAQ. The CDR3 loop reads CASSRGQGTDEQFF. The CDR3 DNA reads TGTGCCAGCAGCCGAGGACAGGGGACGGATGAGCAGTTCTTC.

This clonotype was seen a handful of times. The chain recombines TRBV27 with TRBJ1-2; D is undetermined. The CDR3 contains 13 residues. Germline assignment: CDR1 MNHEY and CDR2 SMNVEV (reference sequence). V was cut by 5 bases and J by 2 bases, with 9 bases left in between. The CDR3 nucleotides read TGTGCCAGCAGTATAGACGGAAACTATGGCTACACCTTC. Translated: CASSIDGNYGYTF.

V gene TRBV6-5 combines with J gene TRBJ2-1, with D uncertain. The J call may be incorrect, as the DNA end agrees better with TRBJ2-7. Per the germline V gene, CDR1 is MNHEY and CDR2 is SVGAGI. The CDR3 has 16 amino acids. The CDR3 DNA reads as TGTGCCAGCAGTTACGGCGCAAGGCTAGTGGGCTACGAGCAGTACTTC. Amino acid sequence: CASSYGARLVGYEQYF.

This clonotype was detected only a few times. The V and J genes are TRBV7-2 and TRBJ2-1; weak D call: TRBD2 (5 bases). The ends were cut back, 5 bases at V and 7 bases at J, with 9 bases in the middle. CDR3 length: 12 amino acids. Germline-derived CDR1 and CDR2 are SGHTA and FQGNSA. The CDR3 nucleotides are TGTGCCAGCAGCCGAGCGGTTAATGAGCAGTTCTTC. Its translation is CASSRAVNEQFF. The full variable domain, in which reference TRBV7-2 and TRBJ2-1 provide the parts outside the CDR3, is GAGVSQSPSNKVTEKGKDVELRCDPISGHTALYWYRQSLGQGLEFLIYFQGNSAPDKSGLPSDRFSAERTGGSVSTLTIQRTQQEDSAVYLCASSRAVNEQFFGPGTRLTVL.